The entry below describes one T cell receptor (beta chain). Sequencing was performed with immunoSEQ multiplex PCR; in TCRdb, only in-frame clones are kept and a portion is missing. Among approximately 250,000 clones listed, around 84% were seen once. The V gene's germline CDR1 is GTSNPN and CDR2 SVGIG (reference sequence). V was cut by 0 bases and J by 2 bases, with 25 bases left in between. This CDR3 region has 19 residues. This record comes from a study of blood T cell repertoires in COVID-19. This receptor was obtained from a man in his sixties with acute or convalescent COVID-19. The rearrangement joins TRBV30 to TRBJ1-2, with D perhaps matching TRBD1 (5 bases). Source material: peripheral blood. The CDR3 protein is CAWSVYRGTVLIRNYGYTF. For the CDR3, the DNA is TGTGCCTGGAGTGTTTATCGGGGGACCGTTTTAATACGGAACTATGGCTACACCTTC.